These 5 T cell receptor beta chains were all obtained from the same sample, sequenced in a study of T cells after yellow fever vaccination (dated by TCRdb to between 2019 and 2020). The sample's treatment or condition label, decoded: live attenuated yellow fever vaccine strain. The protocol used for the library was 5' RACE. TCRdb records Illumina HiSeq 2500 as the sequencer. Starting from the raw public reads, TCRdb applied fastp trimming at Q25, assembled clones with MiXCR and retained in-frame beta chains. Every entry covers one CDR3 protein and lists the most common genes and DNA from its rows. This sample has a few hundred thousand distinct CDR3 sequences in its table, and 6.2% of those were observed once. The ten largest clones add up to 15% of the sample. The sample consisted of PBMCs, taken 5 days after the yellow fever booster vaccination. Receptors were obtained from a man younger than 40 who received the YFV17D yellow fever vaccine.

This clonotype was observed many times. The J gene is TRBJ1-5, the V gene TRBV12-3 or TRBV12-4; D might be TRBD1 (6 bases). Deletions cut 6 bases from V and 7 bases from J, with 13 bases between. The CDR3 contains 13 residues. CDR3 protein: CASSLYRDQPQHF. Written as DNA, the CDR3 is TGTGCCAGCAGCCTTTACAGGGACCAGCCCCAGCATTTT.

The sample holds many counts of this clonotype. The chain is built from TRBV5-1 and TRBJ2-1, with a weak D call TRBD2 (5 bases). CDR1 is SGHRS and CDR2 is YFSETQ in the germline V gene. The CDR3 is made up of 16 amino acids. Trimming took off 4 bases at V and 0 bases at J, with 14 bases between the two ends. The CDR3 protein is CASSTRPGSSYNEQFF. The CDR3 region has the DNA TGCGCCAGCAGCACCAGACCGGGGAGCTCCTACAATGAGCAGTTCTTC.

J is TRBJ1-5 and V is TRBV4-3; tentative D call: TRBD1 (6 bases). This CDR3 spans 18 amino acids. With 1 base removed from V and 6 bases from J, the gap between germline ends came to 22 bases. Per germline, CDR1 LGHNA and CDR2 YSLEER. The CDR3 region is CASSQVIWGRNVSQPQHF. CDR3 nucleotides: TGCGCCAGCAGCCAAGTGATTTGGGGGCGAAATGTGAGTCAGCCCCAGCATTTT.

V usage is TRBV5-1 and J usage is TRBJ1-3; the D is unclear. Per germline, CDR1 SGHRS and CDR2 YFSETQ. CDR3 length: 15 residues. Trimming removed 0 bases from V and 0 bases from J, with 7 bases in between. DNA for the CDR3: TGCGCCAGCAGCTTGGATGCGATCTCTGGAAACACCATATATTTT. This sequence encodes CASSLDAISGNTIYF.

This clonotype has at least ten counts. The chain uses TRBV20-1 and TRBJ2-7; D is possibly TRBD1 or TRBD2 (5 bases each). CDR3 size: 12 residues. CDR1 DFQATT and CDR2 SNEGSKA come from the germline V gene (reference sequence). Trimming removed 4 bases from V and 2 bases from J, with 9 bases in between. CDR3 sequence reads: CSAIGGTYEQYF. CDR3 nucleotides: TGCAGTGCTATTGGGGGAACCTACGAGCAGTACTTC.